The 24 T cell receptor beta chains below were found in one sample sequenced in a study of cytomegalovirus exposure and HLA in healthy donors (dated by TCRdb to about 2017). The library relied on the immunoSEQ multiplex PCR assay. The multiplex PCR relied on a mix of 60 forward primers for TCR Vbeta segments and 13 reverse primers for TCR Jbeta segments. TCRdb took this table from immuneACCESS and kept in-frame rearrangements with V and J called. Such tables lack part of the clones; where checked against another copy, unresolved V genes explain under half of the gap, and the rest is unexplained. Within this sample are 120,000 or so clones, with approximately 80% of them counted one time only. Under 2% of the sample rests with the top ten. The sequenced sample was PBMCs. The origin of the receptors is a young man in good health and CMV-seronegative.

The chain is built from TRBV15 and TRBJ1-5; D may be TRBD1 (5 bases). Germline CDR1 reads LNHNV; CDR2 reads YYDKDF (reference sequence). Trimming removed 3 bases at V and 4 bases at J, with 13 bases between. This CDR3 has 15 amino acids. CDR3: CATSSPGKGNQPQHF. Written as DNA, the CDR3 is TGTGCCACCAGCAGCCCTGGGAAGGGGAATCAGCCCCAGCATTTT. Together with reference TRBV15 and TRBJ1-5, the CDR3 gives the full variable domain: DAMVIQNPRYQVTQFGKPVTLSCSQTLNHNVMYWYQQKSSQAPKLLFHYYDKDFNNEADTPDNFQSRRPNTSFCFLDIRSPGLGDTAMYLCATSSPGKGNQPQHFGDGTRLSIL.

CDR3 nucleotide sequence: TGTGCCAGTAGGTCCCCCAGACAGGGGGCCTTGAACACTGAAGCTTTCTTT. Protein: CASRSPRQGALNTEAFF. The chain couples TRBV19 to TRBJ1-1; 10 nucleotides line up with TRBD1. Germline V CDR1 and CDR2: LNHDA, SQIVND (reference sequence). This CDR3 is 17 amino acids long. Trimming at V came to 6 bases and at J to 0 bases, leaving 10 bases not matched to a gene.

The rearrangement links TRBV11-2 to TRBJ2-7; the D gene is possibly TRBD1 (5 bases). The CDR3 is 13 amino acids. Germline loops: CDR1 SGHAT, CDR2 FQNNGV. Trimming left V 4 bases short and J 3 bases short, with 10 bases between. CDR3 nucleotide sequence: TGTGCCAGCAGCTCCCTCCAGGGCTACGAGCAGTACTTC. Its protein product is CASSSLQGYEQYF.

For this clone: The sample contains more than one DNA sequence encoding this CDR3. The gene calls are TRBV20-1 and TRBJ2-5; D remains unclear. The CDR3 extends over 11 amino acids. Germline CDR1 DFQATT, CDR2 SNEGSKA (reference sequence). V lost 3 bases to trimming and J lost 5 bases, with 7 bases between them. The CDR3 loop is CSASPLETQYF. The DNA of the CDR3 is TGCAGTGCTAGCCCACTCGAGACCCAGTACTTC.

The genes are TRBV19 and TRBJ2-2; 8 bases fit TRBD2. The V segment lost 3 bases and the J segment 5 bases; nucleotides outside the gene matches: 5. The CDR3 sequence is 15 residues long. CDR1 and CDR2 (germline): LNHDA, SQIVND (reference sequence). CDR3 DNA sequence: TGTGCCAGTAGTATCCGGGGGGGCGCAACCGGGGAGCTGTTTTTT. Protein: CASSIRGGATGELFF.

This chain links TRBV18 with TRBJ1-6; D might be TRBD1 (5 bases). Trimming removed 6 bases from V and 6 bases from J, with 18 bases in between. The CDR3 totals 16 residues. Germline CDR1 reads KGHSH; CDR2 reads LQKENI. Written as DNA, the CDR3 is TGTGCCAGCTCGAGTATGGGAGGGGCCCTTAATTCACCCCTCCACTTT. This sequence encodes CASSSMGGALNSPLHF.

CDR3 nucleotides: TGTGCCAGTAGTCCAGGGGACCCATGGGATGGCTACACCTTC. This sequence encodes CASSPGDPWDGYTF. V and J are TRBV19 and TRBJ1-2, with a tentative D call TRBD1 (6 bases). Trimming took off 5 bases at V and 6 bases at J, with 16 bases between the two ends. Germline assignment: CDR1 LNHDA and CDR2 SQIVND (reference sequence). The CDR3 has 14 residues.

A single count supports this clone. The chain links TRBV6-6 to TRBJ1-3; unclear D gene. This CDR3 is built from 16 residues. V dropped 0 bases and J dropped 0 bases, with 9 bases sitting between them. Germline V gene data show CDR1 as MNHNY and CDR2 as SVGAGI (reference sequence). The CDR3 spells CASSYSLASSGNTIYF. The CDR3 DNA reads TGTGCCAGCAGTTACTCGTTAGCGAGCTCTGGAAACACCATATATTTT.

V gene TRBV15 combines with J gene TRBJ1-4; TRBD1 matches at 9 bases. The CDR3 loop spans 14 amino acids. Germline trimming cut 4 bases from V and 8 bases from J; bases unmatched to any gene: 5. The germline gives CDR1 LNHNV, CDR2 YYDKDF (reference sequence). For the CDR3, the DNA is TGTGCCACCAGCATAGGGACAGGGTACGAAAAACTGTTTTTT. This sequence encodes CATSIGTGYEKLFF.

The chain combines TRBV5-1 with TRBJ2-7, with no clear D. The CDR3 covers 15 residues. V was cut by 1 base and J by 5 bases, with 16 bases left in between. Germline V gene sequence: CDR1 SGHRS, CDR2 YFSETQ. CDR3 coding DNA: TGCGCCAGCAGCTTGTCTCCGAGCATCGGTAACGAGCAGTACTTC. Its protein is CASSLSPSIGNEQYF.

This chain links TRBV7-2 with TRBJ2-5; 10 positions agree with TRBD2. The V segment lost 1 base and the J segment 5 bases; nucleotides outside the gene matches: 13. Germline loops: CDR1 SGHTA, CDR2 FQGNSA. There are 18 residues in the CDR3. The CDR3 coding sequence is TGTGCCAGCAGCTTAGGCCCAGCGGGGGGGGACCTGGGGGAGACCCAGTACTTC. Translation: CASSLGPAGGDLGETQYF.

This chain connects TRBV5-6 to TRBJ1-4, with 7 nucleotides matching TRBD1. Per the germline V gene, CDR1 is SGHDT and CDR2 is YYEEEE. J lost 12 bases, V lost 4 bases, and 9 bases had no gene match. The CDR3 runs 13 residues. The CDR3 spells CASSLKTGTELFF. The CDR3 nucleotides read TGTGCCAGCAGCCTCAAGACAGGGACGGAACTGTTTTTT. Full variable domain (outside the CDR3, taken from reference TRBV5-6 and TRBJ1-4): DAGVTQSPTHLIKTRGQQVTLRCSPKSGHDTVSWYQQALGQGPQFIFQYYEEEERQRGNFPDRFSGHQFPNYSSELNVNALLLGDSALYLCASSLKTGTELFFGSGTQLSVL.

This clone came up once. The CDR3 region is CASTKAGAPDTQYF. The CDR3 nucleotides read TGTGCCAGCACGAAAGCGGGGGCTCCAGATACGCAGTATTTT. The chain carries TRBV6-1 and TRBJ2-3, with 8 bases aligning to TRBD2. V shed 7 bases, J shed 4 bases, and the junction held 7 bases outside the gene matches. This CDR3 region has 14 residues. Germline CDR1 and CDR2: MNHNS and SASEGT.

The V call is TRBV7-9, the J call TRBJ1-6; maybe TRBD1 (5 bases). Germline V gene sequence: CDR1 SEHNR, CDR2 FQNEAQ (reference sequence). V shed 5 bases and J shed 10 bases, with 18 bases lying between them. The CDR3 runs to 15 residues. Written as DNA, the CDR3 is TGTGCCAGCAGCCCACCTGGGGGGACCGGCTCACCCCTCCACTTT. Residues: CASSPPGGTGSPLHF.

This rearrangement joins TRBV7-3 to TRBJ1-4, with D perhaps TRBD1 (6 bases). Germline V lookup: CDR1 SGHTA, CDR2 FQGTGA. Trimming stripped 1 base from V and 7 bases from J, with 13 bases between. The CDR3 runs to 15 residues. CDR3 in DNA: TGTGCCAGCAGCTTAAGGGGGGGGCCAGGTGAAAAACTGTTTTTT. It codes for CASSLRGGPGEKLFF.

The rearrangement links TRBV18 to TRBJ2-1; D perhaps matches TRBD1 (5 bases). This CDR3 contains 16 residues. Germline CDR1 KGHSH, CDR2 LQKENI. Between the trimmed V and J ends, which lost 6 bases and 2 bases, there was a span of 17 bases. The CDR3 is CASSHQGVSAYNEQFF. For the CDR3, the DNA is TGTGCCAGCTCCCATCAAGGGGTAAGCGCCTACAATGAGCAGTTCTTC.

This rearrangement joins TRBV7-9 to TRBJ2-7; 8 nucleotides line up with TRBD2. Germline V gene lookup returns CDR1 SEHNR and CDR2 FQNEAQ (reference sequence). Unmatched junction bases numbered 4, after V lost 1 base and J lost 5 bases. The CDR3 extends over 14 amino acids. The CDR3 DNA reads TGTGCCAGCAGCTTAGTAGCGGGGACCCACGAGCAGTACTTC. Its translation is CASSLVAGTHEQYF.

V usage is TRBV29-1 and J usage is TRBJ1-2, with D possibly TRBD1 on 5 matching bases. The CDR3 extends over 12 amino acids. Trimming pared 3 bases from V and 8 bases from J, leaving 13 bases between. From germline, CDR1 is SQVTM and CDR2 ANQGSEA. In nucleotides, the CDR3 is TGCAGCGTTGACCCCAGGGCGGGAGGCTACACCTTC. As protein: CSVDPRAGGYTF. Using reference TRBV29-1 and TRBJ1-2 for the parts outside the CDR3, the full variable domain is SAVISQKPSRDICQRGTSLTIQCQVDSQVTMMFWYRQQPGQSLTLIATANQGSEATYESGFVIDKFPISRPNLTFSTLTVSNMSPEDSSIYLCSVDPRAGGYTFGSGTRLTVV.

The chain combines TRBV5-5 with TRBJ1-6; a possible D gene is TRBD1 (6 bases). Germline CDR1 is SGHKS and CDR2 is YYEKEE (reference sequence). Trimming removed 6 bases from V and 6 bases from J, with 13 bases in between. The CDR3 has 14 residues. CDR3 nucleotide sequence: TGTGCCAGCATCTACGGACAGTCTAATTCACCCCTCCACTTT. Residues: CASIYGQSNSPLHF.

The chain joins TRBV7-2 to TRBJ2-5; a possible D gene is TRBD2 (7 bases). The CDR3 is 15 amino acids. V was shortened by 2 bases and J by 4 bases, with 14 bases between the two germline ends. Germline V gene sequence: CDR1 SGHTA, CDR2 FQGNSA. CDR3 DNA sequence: TGTGCCAGCAGCTTATTGGGGGGGCCCTTAGAGACCCAGTACTTC. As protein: CASSLLGGPLETQYF.

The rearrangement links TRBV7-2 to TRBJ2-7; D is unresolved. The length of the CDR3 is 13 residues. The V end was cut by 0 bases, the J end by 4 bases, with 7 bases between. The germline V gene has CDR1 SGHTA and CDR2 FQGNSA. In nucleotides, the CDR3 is TGTGCCAGCAGCTTAGCCGGAGAATACGAGCAGTACTTC. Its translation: CASSLAGEYEQYF.

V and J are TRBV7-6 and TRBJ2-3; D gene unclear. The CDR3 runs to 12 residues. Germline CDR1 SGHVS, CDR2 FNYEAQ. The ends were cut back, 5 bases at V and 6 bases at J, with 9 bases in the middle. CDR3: CASSLNSDTQYF. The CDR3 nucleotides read TGTGCCAGCAGCCTGAACAGTGATACGCAGTATTTT.

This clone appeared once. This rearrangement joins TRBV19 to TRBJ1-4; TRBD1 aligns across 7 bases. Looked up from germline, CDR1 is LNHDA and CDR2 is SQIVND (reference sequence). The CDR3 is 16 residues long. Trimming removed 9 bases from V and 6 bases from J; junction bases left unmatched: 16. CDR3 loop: CASTTEPGQPYEKLFF. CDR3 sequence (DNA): TGTGCCAGCACTACTGAGCCGGGACAGCCATATGAAAAACTGTTTTTT.

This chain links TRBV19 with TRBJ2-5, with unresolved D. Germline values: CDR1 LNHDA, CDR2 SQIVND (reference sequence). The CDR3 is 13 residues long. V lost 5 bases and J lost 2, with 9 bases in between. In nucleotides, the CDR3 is TGTGCCAGTAGTGGGCAGAAACAAGAGACCCAGTACTTC. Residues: CASSGQKQETQYF.